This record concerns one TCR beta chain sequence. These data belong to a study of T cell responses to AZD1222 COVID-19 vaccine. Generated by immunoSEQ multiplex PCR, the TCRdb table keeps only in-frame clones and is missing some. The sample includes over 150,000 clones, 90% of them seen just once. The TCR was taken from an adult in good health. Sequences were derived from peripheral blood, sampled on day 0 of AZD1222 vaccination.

In nucleotides, the CDR3 is TGTGCCAGCAGTTACTCGGGGCCAACCCTCGGGTCCACTGAAGCTTTCTTT. This translates into CASSYSGPTLGSTEAFF. This rearrangement joins TRBV6-2 or TRBV6-3 to TRBJ1-1, with a possible D match to TRBD1 (5 bases). CDR3 length: 17 residues. Looked up from germline, CDR1 is MNHEY and CDR2 is SVGEGT. The ends were cut back, 0 bases at V and 4 bases at J, with 18 bases in the middle.